This is a list of T cell receptor beta chains from one sample in a study of cytotoxic CD8 clonotypes in ibrutinib-treated CLL. TCRdb's copy holds only in-frame clones and misses some; the assay was immunoSEQ multiplex PCR. The table has around 330,000 clones, 60% to 80% seen once. This material consisted of PBMCs, taken after 36 months of ibrutinib treatment. The receptor set was obtained from a human donor with chronic lymphocytic leukemia. Each CDR3 is given with its conserved first and last residue. Fields, in order: V gene, CDR3 protein.

v_gene: TRBV15; CDR3aa: CATSSPPEQPQHF
v_gene: TRBV6-5; CDR3aa: CASRPGGADTEAFF
v_gene: TRBV7-8; CDR3aa: CASRATQGFSYEQYF
v_gene: TRBV9; CDR3aa: CASSVGPEAYEQYF
v_gene: TRBV27; CDR3aa: CASRTPHGGGYTF
v_gene: TRBV27; CDR3aa: CASSPPKAGYPQYF
v_gene: TRBV11-2; CDR3aa: CASSLAEMGGYTF
v_gene: TRBV27; CDR3aa: CASSLLAGGPEQYF
v_gene: TRBV7-2; CDR3aa: CASSRTGISSYEQYF
v_gene: TRBV5-6; CDR3aa: CASSLGQGGYEQYF
v_gene: TRBV9; CDR3aa: CASSVGQGRGETQYF
v_gene: TRBV4-1; CDR3aa: CASSQVGTGSSYEQYF
v_gene: TRBV5-1; CDR3aa: CASSLMGADEKLFF
v_gene: TRBV27; CDR3aa: CASSRTGVSYNEQFF
v_gene: TRBV7-2; CDR3aa: CASSLVGLVPDTQYF
v_gene: TRBV4-2; CDR3aa: CASSQDPEGTQANYGYTF
v_gene: TRBV27; CDR3aa: CASSYSVADEQFF
v_gene: TRBV7-9; CDR3aa: CASSFGGRIQYF
v_gene: TRBV29-1; CDR3aa: CSVESGGSEAFF
v_gene: TRBV10-3; CDR3aa: CAISRSGQGSEKLFF
v_gene: TRBV7-8; CDR3aa: CASSYHKDRGPYNEQFF
v_gene: TRBV7-6; CDR3aa: CASSFLPWFMRTLNNSYEKLFF
v_gene: TRBV7-9; CDR3aa: CASSVQTSGSTDTQYF
v_gene: TRBV2; CDR3aa: CASKGGPTQETQYF
v_gene: TRBV29-1; CDR3aa: CSVGQGYTF
v_gene: TRBV11-1; CDR3aa: CASTPERTAGELFF
v_gene: TRBV2; CDR3aa: CASSGRSADTQYF
v_gene: TRBV6-1; CDR3aa: CASGQGLNTEAFF
v_gene: TRBV15; CDR3aa: CATSRDRTEAFF
v_gene: TRBV9; CDR3aa: CASSVGVSRASPYEQYF
v_gene: TRBV12-5; CDR3aa: CASGFLTQIDF
v_gene: TRBV23-1; CDR3aa: CASSQSRGGNTEAFF
v_gene: TRBV4-2; CDR3aa: CASSQGGRANQETQYF
v_gene: TRBV5-1; CDR3aa: CASSLGMNTEAFF
v_gene: TRBV19; CDR3aa: CASSRRTPLGSYEQYF
v_gene: TRBV10-3; CDR3aa: CAISESLGPYNEQFF
v_gene: TRBV18; CDR3aa: CASSPRQEMDTEAFF
v_gene: TRBV9; CDR3aa: CASSVRGTDSPLHF
v_gene: TRBV19; CDR3aa: CASSMEGGYTDTQYF
v_gene: TRBV11-2; CDR3aa: CASRLTSGVSQYF
v_gene: TRBV6-5; CDR3aa: CASSQTGTTNEKLFF
v_gene: TRBV11-3; CDR3aa: CASSFGTGPYEQYF
v_gene: TRBV27; CDR3aa: CASRAGMSNQPQHF
v_gene: TRBV6-5; CDR3aa: CASSYVGASEAFF
v_gene: TRBV6-5; CDR3aa: CASSYQGLAAYEQYF
v_gene: TRBV4-2; CDR3aa: CASSNLAGVTYEQYF
v_gene: TRBV14; CDR3aa: CASSQEPHRIPSTDTQYF
v_gene: TRBV5-1; CDR3aa: CASSLLAGVTYEQYF
v_gene: TRBV6-5; CDR3aa: CASTGRFSYEQYF
v_gene: TRBV29-1; CDR3aa: CSVQQMDTIYF
v_gene: TRBV5-1; CDR3aa: CASSPAGGSEQFF
v_gene: TRBV2; CDR3aa: CASSPRTQYSGRAPSYEQYF
v_gene: TRBV20-1; CDR3aa: CSASPAGTQYF
v_gene: TRBV19; CDR3aa: CASLNSGGGNQPQHF
v_gene: TRBV1; CDR3aa: CTSSQSSQGAYEQYF
v_gene: TRBV19; CDR3aa: CASSFTGLAGMVGDGELFF
v_gene: TRBV7-8; CDR3aa: CASSFRRGAITDTQYF
v_gene: TRBV13; CDR3aa: CASSLRATPKGYTF
v_gene: TRBV14; CDR3aa: CASSQRDLLAGSGNEQYF
v_gene: TRBV18; CDR3aa: CASSLIAGVVHNEQFF